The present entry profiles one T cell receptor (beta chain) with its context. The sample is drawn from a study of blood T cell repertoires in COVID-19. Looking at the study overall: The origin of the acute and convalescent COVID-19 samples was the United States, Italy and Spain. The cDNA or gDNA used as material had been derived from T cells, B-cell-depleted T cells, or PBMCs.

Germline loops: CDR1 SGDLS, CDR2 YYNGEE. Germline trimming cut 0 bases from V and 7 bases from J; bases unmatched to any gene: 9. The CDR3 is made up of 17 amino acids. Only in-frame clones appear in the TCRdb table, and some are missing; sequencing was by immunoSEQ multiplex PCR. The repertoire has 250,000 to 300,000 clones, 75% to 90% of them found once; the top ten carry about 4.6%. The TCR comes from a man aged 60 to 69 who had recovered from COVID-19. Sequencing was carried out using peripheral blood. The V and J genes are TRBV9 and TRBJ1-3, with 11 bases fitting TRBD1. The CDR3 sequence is CASSVGMAGQGANTIYF. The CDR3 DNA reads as TGTGCCAGCAGCGTAGGGATGGCAGGACAGGGGGCGAACACCATATATTTT.